A single sample is the source of the 13 T cell receptor beta chains below, sequenced in a study of radiation and T cells in renal cell carcinoma. Data came from immunoSEQ multiplex PCR; TCRdb stores just in-frame clones and leaves some out. The sample consists of around 130,000 clones, roughly four fifths of them appearing once. Time point meaning: blood 2 weeks post-SBRT. The treatment: 15 Gy SBRT to primary tumor, nephrectomy 4 weeks later. This material consisted of blood, taken from a patient whose treatment included radiotherapy and nephrectomy. Receptors originate from a woman aged 60-75 years with renal cell carcinoma.

The V gene is TRBV27, the J gene TRBJ1-2, with TRBD1 matching 7 bases. Germline-derived CDR1 and CDR2 are MNHEY and SMNVEV (reference sequence). Trimming cost V 3 bases and J 4 bases; bases outside gene matches: 8. The CDR3 loop spans 15 amino acids. The CDR3 DNA is TGTGCCAGCAGTTTGGGAGGGGGCCCGGGCTATGGCTACACCTTC. As protein: CASSLGGGPGYGYTF.

The chain uses TRBV29-1 and TRBJ1-1; unclear D gene. The CDR3 is 13 amino acids. V was pared by 7 bases and J by 4 bases, with 16 bases between. Germline V CDR1 and CDR2: SQVTM, ANQGSEA. The CDR3 DNA follows: TGCAGCGGCAAGCGGGGTGTGGGCACTGAAGCTTTCTTT. This encodes CSGKRGVGTEAFF.

The chain employs TRBV7-2 and TRBJ1-5; tentative D call: TRBD1 (5 bases). The CDR3 loop spans 15 amino acids. Germline assignment: CDR1 SGHTA and CDR2 FQGNSA. The ends were cut back, 2 bases at V and 11 bases at J, with 19 bases in the middle. The CDR3 nucleotides are TGTGCCAGCAGCTTACTGGCTAGCTCGATAGGGGCCCAGCATTTT. Its protein product is CASSLLASSIGAQHF.

A few counts support this clone. The genes are TRBV4-2 and TRBJ1-2, with D possibly matching TRBD1 (5 bases). CDR3 length: 13 residues. Germline lookup yields CDR1 LGHNA and CDR2 YNFKEQ. The V and J ends lost 3 bases and 12 bases respectively, with 17 bases between them. The CDR3: CASSHPTGEGNTF. The CDR3 region has the DNA TGTGCCAGCAGCCACCCCACGGGGGAGGGTAACACCTTC.

This rearrangement joins TRBV18 to TRBJ1-4; 9 bases are a match to TRBD1. Germline trimming cut 3 bases from V and 7 bases from J; bases unmatched to any gene: 6. Germline values: CDR1 KGHSH, CDR2 LQKENI. This CDR3 comprises 15 residues. CDR3 nucleotide sequence: TGTGCCAGCTCACCTCGGGACAGGGCTTCTGAAAAACTGTTTTTT. Amino acids: CASSPRDRASEKLFF.

This chain joins TRBV4-1 and TRBJ2-7; tentative D call: TRBD2 (5 bases). The CDR3 totals 15 residues. V gave up 0 bases and J gave up 7 bases, with 16 bases separating them. Germline V gene lookup returns CDR1 MGHRA and CDR2 YSYEKL. CDR3 sequence (DNA): TGCGCCAGCAGCCAAGATCCCTCGGAGCGGCGGGAGCAGTACTTC. It yields the protein CASSQDPSERREQYF.

The chain is built from TRBV28 and TRBJ1-4; D uncertain. Germline V gives CDR1 MDHEN, CDR2 SYDVKM. This CDR3 contains 12 residues. Trimming shortened V by 3 bases and J by 6 bases, and 5 bases separated the two germline ends. The CDR3 is CASSFGDEKLFF. The CDR3 coding sequence is TGTGCCAGCAGTTTTGGGGATGAAAAACTGTTTTTT.

The table lists this clone with a count of one. The J gene is TRBJ1-2, the V gene TRBV6-5; D unclear. The germline V and J ends were trimmed by 2 bases and 9 bases, with 19 bases remaining between them. There are 15 residues in the CDR3. Germline V CDR1 and CDR2: MNHEY, SVGAGI. The CDR3 spells CASSYAPLAKSSYTF. In DNA form, the CDR3 reads TGTGCCAGCAGTTACGCCCCATTAGCAAAATCCAGCTACACCTTC.

The chain has TRBV7-9 and TRBJ2-1; D is tentatively TRBD1 or TRBD2 (5 bases each). Germline values: CDR1 SEHNR, CDR2 FQNEAQ (reference sequence). Trimming pared 5 bases from V and 2 bases from J, leaving 13 bases between. This CDR3 spans 15 amino acids. CDR3 in DNA: TGTGCCAGCAGCCCCATGGGGGTTCCCTACAATGAGCAGTTCTTC. Residues: CASSPMGVPYNEQFF. Full variable domain (remainder filled in from reference TRBV7-9 and TRBJ2-1): DTGVSQNPRHKITKRGQNVTFRCDPISEHNRLYWYRQTLGQGPEFLTYFQNEAQLEKSRLLSDRFSAERPKGSFSTLEIQRTEQGDSAMYLCASSPMGVPYNEQFFGPGTRLTVL.

In its sample, this clone was seen a few times. The V call is TRBV4-1, the J call TRBJ2-7; either TRBD1 or TRBD2 may supply D (5 bases each). The V end was cut by 4 bases, the J end by 6 bases, with 10 bases between. From germline, CDR1 is MGHRA and CDR2 YSYEKL. The CDR3 is 12 residues long. CDR3 DNA sequence: TGCGCCAGCAGCCCCGGGGCTAGCGAGCAGTACTTC. As protein: CASSPGASEQYF.

This sequence joins TRBV7-2 and TRBJ1-5, with a possible D match to TRBD1 (5 bases). V shed 2 bases and J shed 5 bases, with 13 bases lying between them. This CDR3 is built from 15 residues. Germline-derived CDR1 and CDR2 are SGHTA and FQGNSA. Here the CDR3 DNA reads TGTGCCAGCAGCTTATTTACAGGAAGAGATCAGCCCCAGCATTTT. Translating gives CASSLFTGRDQPQHF.

J is TRBJ2-7 and V is TRBV6-5, with D possibly TRBD1 on 5 matching bases. The germline V gene has CDR1 MNHEY and CDR2 SVGAGI. Trimming removed 5 bases from V and 0 bases from J, with 14 bases in between. The CDR3 length is 15 residues. The CDR3 DNA is TGTGCCAGCAGTGCCCTCAGGGTTAACTCCTACGAGCAGTACTTC. Encoded protein: CASSALRVNSYEQYF.

The table lists this clone with a few counts. The V gene is TRBV10-3, the J gene TRBJ2-7; 7 bases agree with TRBD1. The CDR3 extends over 15 amino acids. V was pared by 2 bases and J by 0 bases, with 4 bases of the junction left unmatched. CDR1 ENHRY and CDR2 SYGVKD come from the germline V gene. This CDR3 is CAISEEQGSSYEQYF. As DNA, the CDR3 is TGTGCCATCAGTGAGGAACAGGGGAGCTCCTACGAGCAGTACTTC.